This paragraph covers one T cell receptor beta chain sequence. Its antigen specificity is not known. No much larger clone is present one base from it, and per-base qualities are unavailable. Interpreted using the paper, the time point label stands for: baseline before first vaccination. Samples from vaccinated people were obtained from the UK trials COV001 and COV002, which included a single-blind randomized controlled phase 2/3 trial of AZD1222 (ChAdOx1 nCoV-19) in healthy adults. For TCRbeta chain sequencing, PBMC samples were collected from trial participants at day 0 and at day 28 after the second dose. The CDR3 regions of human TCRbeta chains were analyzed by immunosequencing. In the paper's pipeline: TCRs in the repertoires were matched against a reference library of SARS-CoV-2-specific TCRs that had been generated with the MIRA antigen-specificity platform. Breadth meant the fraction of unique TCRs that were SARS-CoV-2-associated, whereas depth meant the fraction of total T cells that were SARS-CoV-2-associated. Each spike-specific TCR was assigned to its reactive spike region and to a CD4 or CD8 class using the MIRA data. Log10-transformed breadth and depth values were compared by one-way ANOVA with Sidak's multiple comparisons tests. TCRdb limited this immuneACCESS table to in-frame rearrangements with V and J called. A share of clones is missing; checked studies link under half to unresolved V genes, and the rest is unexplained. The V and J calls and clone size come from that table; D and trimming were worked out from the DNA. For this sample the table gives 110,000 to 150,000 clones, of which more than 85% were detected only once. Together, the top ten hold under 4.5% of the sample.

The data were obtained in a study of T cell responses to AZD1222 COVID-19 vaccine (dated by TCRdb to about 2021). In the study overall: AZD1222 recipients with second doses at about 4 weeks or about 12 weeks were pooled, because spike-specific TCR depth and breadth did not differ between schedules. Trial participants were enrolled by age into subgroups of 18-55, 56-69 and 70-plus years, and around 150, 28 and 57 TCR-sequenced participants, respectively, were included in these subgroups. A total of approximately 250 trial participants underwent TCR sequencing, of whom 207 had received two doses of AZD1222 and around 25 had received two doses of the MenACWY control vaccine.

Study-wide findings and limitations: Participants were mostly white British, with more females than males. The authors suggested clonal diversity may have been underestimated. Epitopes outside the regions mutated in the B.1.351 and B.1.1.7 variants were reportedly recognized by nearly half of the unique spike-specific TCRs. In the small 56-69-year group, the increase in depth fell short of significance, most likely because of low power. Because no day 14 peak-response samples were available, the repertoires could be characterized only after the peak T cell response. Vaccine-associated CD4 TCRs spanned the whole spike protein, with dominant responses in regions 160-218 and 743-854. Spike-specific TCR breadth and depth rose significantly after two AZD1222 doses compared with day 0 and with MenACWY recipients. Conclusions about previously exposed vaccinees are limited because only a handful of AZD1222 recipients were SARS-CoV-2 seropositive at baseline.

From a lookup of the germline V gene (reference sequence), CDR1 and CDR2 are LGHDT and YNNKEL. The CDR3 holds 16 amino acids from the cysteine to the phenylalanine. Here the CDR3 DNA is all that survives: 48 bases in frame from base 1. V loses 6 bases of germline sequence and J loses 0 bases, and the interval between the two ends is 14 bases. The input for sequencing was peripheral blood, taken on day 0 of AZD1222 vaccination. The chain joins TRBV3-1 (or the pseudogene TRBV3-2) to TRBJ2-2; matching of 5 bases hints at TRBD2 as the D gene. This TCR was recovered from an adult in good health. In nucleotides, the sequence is TGTGCCAGCAGTCCACCCCGGGGTTCGAACACCGGGGAGCTGTTTTTT. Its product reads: CASSPPRGSNTGELFF.